This TCR beta chain was captured in a study of T cells expressing NK-cell markers. General study results and limits: There remained a lack of clarity about HCMV specificity of expanded NKG2C+ T cell clones. NKG2C+ dominant clonotype frequencies in more than 5 donors were roughly 1.0-7.5% of CD8+ T cells. The CD3+CD56-NKG2C+ fraction of several donors was also led by these clonotypes.

To note about this clonotype: Its antigen remains unknown.

No DNA is given; TCRdb re-called the 5' RACE reads and lists each CDR3 protein once. The sample has a few hundred thousand distinct CDR3 sequences. Germline V gene lookup returns CDR1 SGHRS and CDR2 YFSETQ. The CDR3 sequence is 14 residues long. V and J are TRBV5-1 and TRBJ1-5; TCRdb outputs TRBD1, but without DNA this stays unchecked. This sequence was found in a man between 18 and 35 years old in good health. The sequenced material came from blood T cells: a sorted CD56 or NKG2C T cell subset, CD4+ or CD8+ T cells, or bulk PBMC T cells (not recorded which). CDR3 region: CASSLGDGNQPQHF.